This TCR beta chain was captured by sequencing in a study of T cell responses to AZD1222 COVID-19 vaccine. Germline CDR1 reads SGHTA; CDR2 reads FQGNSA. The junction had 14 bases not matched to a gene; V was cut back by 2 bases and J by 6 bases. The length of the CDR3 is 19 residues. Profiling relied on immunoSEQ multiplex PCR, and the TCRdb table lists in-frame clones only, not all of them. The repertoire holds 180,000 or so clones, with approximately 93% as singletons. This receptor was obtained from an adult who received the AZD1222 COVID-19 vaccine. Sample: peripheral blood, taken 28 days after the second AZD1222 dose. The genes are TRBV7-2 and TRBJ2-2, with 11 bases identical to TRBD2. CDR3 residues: CASSLRPPTSGRRAGELFF. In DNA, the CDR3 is TGTGCCAGCAGCTTAAGGCCCCCTACTAGCGGGAGAAGGGCCGGGGAGCTGTTTTTT. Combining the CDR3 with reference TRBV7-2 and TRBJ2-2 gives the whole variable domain GAGVSQSPSNKVTEKGKDVELRCDPISGHTALYWYRQSLGQGLEFLIYFQGNSAPDKSGLPSDRFSAERTGGSVSTLTIQRTQQEDSAVYLCASSLRPPTSGRRAGELFFGEGSRLTVL.